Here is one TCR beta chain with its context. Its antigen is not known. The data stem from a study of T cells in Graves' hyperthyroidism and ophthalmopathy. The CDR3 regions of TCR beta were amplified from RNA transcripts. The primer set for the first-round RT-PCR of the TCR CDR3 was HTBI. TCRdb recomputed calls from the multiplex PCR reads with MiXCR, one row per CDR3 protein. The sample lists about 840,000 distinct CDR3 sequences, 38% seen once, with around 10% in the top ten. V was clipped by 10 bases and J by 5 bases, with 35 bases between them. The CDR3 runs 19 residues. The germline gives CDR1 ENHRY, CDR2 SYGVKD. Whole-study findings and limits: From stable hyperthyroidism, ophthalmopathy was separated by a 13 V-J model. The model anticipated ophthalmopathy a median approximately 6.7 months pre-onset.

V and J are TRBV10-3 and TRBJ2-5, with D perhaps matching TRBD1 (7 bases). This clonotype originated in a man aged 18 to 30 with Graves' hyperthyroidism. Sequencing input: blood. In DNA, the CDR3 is TGTGCCAACCGACAGGGACTGAACACTGAAGAATTAAGTTTGGAGACCCAGTACTTC. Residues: CANRQGLNTEELSLETQYF.